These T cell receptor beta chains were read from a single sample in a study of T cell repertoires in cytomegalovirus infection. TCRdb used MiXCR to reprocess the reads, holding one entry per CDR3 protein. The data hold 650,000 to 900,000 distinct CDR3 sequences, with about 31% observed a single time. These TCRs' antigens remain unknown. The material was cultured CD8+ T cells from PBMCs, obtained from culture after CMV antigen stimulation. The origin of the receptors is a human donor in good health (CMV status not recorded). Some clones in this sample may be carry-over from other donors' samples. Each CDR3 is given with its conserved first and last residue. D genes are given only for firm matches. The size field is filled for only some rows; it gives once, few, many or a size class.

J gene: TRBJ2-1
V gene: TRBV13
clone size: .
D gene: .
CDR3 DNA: TGTGCCAGCAGCTTAGGCCAGGGCAGCGGCTCCTACAATGAGCAGTTCTTC
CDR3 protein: CASSLGQGSGSYNEQFF

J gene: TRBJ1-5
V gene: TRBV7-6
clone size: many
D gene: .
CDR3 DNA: TGTGCCAGCAGCCCCGGAGGCAGAAGCAATCAGCCCCAGCATTTT
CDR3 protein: CASSPGGRSNQPQHF

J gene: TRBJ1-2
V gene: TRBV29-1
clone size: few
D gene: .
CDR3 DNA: TGCAGCGTGACCGGGACTGACTATGGCTACACCTTC
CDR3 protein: CSVTGTDYGYTF

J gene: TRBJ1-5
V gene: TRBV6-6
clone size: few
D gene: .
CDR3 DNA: TGTGCCAGCAGTTACTCGAACGACTACCCGAGGAATCAGCCCCAGCATTTT
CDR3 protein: CASSYSNDYPRNQPQHF

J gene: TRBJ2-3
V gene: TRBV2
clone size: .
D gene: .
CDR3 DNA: TGTGCCAGCCCCCTAGCAGGGGGGCCAGATACGCAGTATTTT
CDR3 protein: CASPLAGGPDTQYF

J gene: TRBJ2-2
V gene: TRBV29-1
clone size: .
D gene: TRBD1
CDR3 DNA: TGCAGCGGAGGGCCCCGGACAGGGGGTACGGTCGGGGAGCTGTTTTTT
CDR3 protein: CSGGPRTGGTVGELFF

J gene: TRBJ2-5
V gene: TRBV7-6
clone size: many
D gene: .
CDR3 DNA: TGTGCCAGCAGCTTAGGGGGCAGTTTCCAAGAGACCCAGTACTTC
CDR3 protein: CASSLGGSFQETQYF

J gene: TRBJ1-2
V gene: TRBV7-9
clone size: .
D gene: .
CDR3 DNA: TGTGCCAGCAGCTTAAGCGACTATGGCTACACCTTC
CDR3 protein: CASSLSDYGYTF

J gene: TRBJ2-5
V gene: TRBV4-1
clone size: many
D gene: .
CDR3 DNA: TGCGCCAGCAGCCCCTACGTGGGGGGGCGTCGGGAGACCCAGTACTTC
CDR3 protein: CASSPYVGGRRETQYF

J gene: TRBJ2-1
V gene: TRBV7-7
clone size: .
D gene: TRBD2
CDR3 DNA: TGTGCTAGCAGCTTAGAGGTTGGGACTAGCGGGGGGTTCGGAAATGAGCAGTTCTTC
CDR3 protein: CASSLEVGTSGGFGNEQFF

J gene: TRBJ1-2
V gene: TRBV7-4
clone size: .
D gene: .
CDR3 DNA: TGTGCCAACAGTACCGGGGAGGGGCGCGCCTATGGCTACACCTTC
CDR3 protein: CANSTGEGRAYGYTF

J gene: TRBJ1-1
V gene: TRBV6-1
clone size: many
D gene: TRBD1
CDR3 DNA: TGTGCCACATTCCAGGGGGCGCGGACTGAAGCTTTCTTT
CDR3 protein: CATFQGARTEAFF

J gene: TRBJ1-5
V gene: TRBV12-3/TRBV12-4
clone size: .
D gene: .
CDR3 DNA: TGTGCCAGCAGTCTTCGGACCCTCAATCAGCCCCAGCATTTT
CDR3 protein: CASSLRTLNQPQHF

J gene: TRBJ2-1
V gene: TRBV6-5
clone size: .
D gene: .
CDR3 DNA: TGTGCCAGCAGTTACTCGTGGATAAGCTCCTACAATGAGCAGTTCTTC
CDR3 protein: CASSYSWISSYNEQFF

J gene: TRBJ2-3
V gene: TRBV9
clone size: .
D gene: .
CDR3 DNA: TGTGCCAGCAGCGTAACCCCCACAGATACGCAGTATTTT
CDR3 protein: CASSVTPTDTQYF

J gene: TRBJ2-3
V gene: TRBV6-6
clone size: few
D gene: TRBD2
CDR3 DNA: TGTGCCAGCAGTCTCCAGCGGGGGTGGGCAGATACGCAGTATTTT
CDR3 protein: CASSLQRGWADTQYF

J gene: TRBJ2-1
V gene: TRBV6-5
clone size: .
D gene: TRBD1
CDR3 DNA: TGTGCCAGCAGTTACTCTGGACAGGCCGGCAATGAGCAGTTCTTC
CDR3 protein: CASSYSGQAGNEQFF

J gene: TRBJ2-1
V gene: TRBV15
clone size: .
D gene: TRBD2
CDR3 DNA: TGTGCCACCAGTAGCGGGGGAGCCTACAATGAGCAGTTCTTC
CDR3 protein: CATSSGGAYNEQFF

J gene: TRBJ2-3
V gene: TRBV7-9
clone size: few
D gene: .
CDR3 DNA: TGTGCCAGCAGCTCAGGTGGTACCTCAACAGATACGCAGTATTTT
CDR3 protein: CASSSGGTSTDTQYF

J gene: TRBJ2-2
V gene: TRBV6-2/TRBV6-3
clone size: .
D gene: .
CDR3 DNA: TGTGCCAGCAGTTACCTTGGACAAACTAACACCGGGGAGCTGTTTTTT
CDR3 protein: CASSYLGQTNTGELFF

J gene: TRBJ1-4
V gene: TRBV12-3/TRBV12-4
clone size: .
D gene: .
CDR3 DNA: TGTGCCAGCAGTTCTACTGACTGGAAGGGGTATGAAAAACTGTTTTTT
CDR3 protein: CASSSTDWKGYEKLFF

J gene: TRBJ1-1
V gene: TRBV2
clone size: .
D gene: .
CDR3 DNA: TGTGCCAGCAGTGAAACAGGGCAGAACACTGAAGCTTTCTTT
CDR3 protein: CASSETGQNTEAFF

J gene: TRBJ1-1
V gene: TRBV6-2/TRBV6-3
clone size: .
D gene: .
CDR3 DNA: .
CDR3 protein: CASSFDLAQAEAFF

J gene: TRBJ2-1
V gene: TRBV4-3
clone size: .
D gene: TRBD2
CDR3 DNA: TGCGCCAGCAGCCCCGAGGGAGGGAGTAGTTTCGAGCAGTTCTTC
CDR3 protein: CASSPEGGSSFEQFF

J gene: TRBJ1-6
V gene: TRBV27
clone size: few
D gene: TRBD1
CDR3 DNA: TGTGCCAGCAGCCAGGGGGCGCGGAATTCACCCCTCCACTTT
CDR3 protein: CASSQGARNSPLHF

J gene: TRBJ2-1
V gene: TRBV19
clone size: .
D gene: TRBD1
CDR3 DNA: TGTGCCAGTAGCTTAGACAGGGGGCTCTCCAATGAGCAGTTCTTC
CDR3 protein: CASSLDRGLSNEQFF

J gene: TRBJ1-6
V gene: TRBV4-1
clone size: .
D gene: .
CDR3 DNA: TGCGCCAGCAGCCAGGCAGGGTGGACGGGTGAGAACTCACCCCTCCACTTT
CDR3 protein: CASSQAGWTGENSPLHF

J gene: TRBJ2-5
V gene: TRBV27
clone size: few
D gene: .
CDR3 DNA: TGTGCCAGCAGTTTAATAATGACACCCCAAGAGACCCAGTACTTC
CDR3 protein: CASSLIMTPQETQYF

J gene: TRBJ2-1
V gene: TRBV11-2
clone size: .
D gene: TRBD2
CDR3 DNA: TGTGCCAGCACCTCAGGGACTAGCTCCTACAATGAGCAGTTCTTC
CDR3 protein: CASTSGTSSYNEQFF

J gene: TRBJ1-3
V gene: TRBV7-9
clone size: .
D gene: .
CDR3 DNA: TGTGCCAGCAGCGGCTTAGGTGGAGCCTCCTCTGGAAACACCATATATTTT
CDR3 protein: CASSGLGGASSGNTIYF

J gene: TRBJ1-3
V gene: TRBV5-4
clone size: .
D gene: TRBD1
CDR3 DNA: TGTGCCAGCAGCGGCGGACAGGGCGACACCATATATTTT
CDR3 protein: CASSGGQGDTIYF

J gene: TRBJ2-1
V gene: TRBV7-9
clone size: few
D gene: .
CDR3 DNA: TGTGCCAGCAGCTTAGGGCTCAAAGGCACCCCAGGGAATGAGCAGTTCTTC
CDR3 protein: CASSLGLKGTPGNEQFF

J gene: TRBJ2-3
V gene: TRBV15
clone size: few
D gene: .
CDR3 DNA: TGTGCCACCAGCAGCCTCGGGAGCACAGATACGCAGTATTTT
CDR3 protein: CATSSLGSTDTQYF

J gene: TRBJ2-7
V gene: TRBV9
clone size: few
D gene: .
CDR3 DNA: TGTGCCAGCAGCGTAGAAAACAGCTACGAGCAGTACTTC
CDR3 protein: CASSVENSYEQYF

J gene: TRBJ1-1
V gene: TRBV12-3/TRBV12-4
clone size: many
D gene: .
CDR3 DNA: TGTGCCAGCACCTGGCTAGATAACACTGAAGCTTTCTTT
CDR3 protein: CASTWLDNTEAFF

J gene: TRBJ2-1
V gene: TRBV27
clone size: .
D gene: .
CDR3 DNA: TGTGCCAGCAGTTCCTGGATGAATGAGCAGTTCTTC
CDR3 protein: CASSSWMNEQFF

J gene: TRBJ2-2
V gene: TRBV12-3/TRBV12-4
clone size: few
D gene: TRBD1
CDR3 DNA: TGTGCCAGCAGTTTAGATATCAGGGGGCGAGCCGGGGAGCTGTTTTTT
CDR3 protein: CASSLDIRGRAGELFF

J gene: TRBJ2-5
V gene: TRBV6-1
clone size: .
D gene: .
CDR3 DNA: TGTGCCAGCAGTGAAGGGCCGGGGTGGGGAGAGACCCAGTACTTC
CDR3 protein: CASSEGPGWGETQYF

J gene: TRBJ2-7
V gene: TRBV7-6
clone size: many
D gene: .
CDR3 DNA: TGTGCCAGCAGCTATTATCAAGCTAGATTCGACGAGCAGTACTTC
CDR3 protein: CASSYYQARFDEQYF

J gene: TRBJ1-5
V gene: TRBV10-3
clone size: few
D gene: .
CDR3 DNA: TGTGCCATCAGTGAATGGGGGAGTCAGCCCCAGCATTTT
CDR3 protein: CAISEWGSQPQHF

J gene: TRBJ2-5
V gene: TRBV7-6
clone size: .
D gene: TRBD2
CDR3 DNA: TGTGCCAGCAGCAGTAGCGGGGGGGGGACCCAGTACTTC
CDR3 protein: CASSSSGGGTQYF

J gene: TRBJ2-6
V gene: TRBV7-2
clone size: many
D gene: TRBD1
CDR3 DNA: TGTGCCAGCAGCTCGACAGGGGCAAGCTCTGGGGCCAACGTCCTGACTTTC
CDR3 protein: CASSSTGASSGANVLTF

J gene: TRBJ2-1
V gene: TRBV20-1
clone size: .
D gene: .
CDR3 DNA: TGCAGTGCTAGAGTCAGGACCAGGGGCCCCAATGAGCAGTTCTTC
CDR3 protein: CSARVRTRGPNEQFF

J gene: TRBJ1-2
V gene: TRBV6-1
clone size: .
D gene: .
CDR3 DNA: TGTGCCAGCAGCCCACTTTATGGGGGGGCAGTTGGCTACACCTTC
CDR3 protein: CASSPLYGGAVGYTF

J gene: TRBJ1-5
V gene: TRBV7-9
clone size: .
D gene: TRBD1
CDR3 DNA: TGTGCCAGCAGCTTCGGGACAGGAGGTGTAGATACGCAGCATTTT
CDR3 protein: CASSFGTGGVDTQHF

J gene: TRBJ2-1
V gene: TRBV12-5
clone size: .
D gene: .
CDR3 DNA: TGTGCTAGTGGTCCCCACTCATCCAGGGAAGACTCCTACAATGAGCAGTTCTTC
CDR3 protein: CASGPHSSREDSYNEQFF

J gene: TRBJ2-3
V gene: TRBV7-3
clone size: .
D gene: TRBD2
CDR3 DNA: TGTGCCAGCAGCTTAGAAGGTCTACTAGCGGGGGGCACAGATACGCAGTATTTT
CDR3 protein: CASSLEGLLAGGTDTQYF

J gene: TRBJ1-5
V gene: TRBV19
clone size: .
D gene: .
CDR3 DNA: TGTGCCAGTAGAAATTCCGGGACCGTGTATTTTCGCAATCAGCCCCAGCATTTT
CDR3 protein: CASRNSGTVYFRNQPQHF

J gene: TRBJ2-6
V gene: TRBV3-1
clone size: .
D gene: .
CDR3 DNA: TGTGCCAGCAGCCCTCGGGACACCTTCTCTGGGGCCAACGTCCTGACTTTC
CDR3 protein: CASSPRDTFSGANVLTF

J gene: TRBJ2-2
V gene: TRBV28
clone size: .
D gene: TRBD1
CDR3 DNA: TGTGCCAGCAGTACCCCAGACAGGGAAGAGACCGGGGAGCTGTTTTTT
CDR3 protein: CASSTPDREETGELFF

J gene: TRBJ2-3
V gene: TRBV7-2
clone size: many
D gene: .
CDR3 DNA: TGTGCCAGCAGCTTGGGGGACGCGGCCGCCCGCACAGATACGCAGTATTTT
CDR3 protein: CASSLGDAAARTDTQYF

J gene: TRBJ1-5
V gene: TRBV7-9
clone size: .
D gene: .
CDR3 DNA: TGTGCCAGCAGCCCCCTGGACAGTAATCAGCCCCAGCATTTT
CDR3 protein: CASSPLDSNQPQHF

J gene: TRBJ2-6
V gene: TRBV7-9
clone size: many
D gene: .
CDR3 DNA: TGTGCCAGCAGCCTGGTGGGGTCTGGGGCCAACGTCCTGACTTTC
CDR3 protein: CASSLVGSGANVLTF

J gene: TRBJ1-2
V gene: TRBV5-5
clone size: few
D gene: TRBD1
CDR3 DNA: TGTGCCAGCAGCTTGGGACAGGGGACTTATGGCTACACCTTC
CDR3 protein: CASSLGQGTYGYTF